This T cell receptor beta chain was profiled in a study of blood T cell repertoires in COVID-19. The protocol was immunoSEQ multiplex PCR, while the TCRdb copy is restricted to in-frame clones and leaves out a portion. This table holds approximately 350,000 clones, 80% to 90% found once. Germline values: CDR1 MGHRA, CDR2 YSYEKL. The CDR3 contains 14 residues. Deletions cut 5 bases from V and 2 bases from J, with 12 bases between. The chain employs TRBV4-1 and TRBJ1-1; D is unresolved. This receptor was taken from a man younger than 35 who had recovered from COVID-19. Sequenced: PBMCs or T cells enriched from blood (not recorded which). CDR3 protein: CASSSRGSNTEAFF. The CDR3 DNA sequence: TGCGCCAGCAGCTCCCGAGGGTCCAACACTGAAGCTTTCTTT.